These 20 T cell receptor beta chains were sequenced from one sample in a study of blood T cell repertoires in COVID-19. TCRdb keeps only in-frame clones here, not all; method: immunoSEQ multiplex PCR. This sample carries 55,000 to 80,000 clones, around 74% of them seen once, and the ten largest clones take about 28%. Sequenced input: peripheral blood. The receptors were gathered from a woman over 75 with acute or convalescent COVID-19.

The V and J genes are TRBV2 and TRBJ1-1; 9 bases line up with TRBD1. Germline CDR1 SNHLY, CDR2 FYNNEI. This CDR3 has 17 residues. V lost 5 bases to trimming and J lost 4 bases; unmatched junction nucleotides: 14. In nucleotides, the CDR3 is TGTGCCAGCAGTATTCAACCGGGACAGGGAGTATTCACTGAAGCTTTCTTT. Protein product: CASSIQPGQGVFTEAFF.

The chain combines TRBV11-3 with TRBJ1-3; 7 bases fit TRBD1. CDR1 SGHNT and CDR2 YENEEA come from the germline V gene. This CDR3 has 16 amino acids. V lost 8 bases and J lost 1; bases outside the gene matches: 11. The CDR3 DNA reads TGTGCCAGCGGTTCGAGGCAGGGGGAGTCTGGAAACACCATATATTTT. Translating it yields CASGSRQGESGNTIYF.

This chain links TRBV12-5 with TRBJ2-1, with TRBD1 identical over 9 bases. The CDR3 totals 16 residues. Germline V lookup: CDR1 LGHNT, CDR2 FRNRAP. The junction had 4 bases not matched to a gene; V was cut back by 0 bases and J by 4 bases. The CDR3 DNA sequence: TGTGCTAGTGGTTTGGTAGGGACAGGGCTTTACAATGAGCAGTTCTTC. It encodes CASGLVGTGLYNEQFF.

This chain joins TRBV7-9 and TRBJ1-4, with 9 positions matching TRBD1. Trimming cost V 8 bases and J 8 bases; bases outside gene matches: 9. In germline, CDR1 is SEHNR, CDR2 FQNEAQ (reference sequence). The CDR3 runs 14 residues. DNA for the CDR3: TGTGCCAGCGGAACGGACAGGGGAGGCGAAAAACTGTTTTTT. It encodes CASGTDRGGEKLFF.

CDR3 sequence: CASSQDFPAINSPLHF. The DNA of the CDR3 is TGCGCCAGCAGCCAAGATTTCCCTGCTATAAATTCACCCCTCCACTTT. V gene TRBV4-3 combines with J gene TRBJ1-6; D is ambiguous. Trimming left V 0 bases short and J 7 bases short, with 13 bases between. The CDR3 sequence is 16 residues long. CDR1 is LGHNA and CDR2 is YSLEER in the germline V gene.

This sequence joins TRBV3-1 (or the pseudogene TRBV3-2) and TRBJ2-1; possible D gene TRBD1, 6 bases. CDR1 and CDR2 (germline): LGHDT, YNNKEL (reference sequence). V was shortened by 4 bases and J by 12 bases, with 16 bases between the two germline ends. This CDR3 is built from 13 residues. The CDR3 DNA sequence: TGTGCCAGCAGCCCAGCTCAGGGGTTGGGGCAGTTCTTC. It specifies CASSPAQGLGQFF.

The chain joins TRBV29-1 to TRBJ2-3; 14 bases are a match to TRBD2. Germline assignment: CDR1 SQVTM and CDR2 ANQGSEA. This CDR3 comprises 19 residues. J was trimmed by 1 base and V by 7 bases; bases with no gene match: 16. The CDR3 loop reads CSAGGGTSGSSWGTDTQYF. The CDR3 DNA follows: TGCAGCGCCGGGGGCGGGACTAGCGGGAGCAGTTGGGGCACAGATACGCAGTATTTT.

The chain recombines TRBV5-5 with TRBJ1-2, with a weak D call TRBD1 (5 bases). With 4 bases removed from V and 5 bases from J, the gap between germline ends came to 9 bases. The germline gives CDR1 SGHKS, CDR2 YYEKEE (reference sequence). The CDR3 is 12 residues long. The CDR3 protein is CASSMGLYGYTF. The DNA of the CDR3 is TGTGCCAGCAGCATGGGACTTTATGGCTACACCTTC. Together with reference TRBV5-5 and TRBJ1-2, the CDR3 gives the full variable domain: DAGVTQSPTHLIKTRGQQVTLRCSPISGHKSVSWYQQVLGQGPQFIFQYYEKEERGRGNFPDRFSARQFPNYSSELNVNALLLGDSALYLCASSMGLYGYTFGSGTRLTVV.

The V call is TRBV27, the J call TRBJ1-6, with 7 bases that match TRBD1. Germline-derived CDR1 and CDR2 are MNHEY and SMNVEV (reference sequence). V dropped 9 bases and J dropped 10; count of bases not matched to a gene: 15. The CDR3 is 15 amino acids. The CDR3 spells CASRKDRQPYSPLHF. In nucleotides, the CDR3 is TGTGCCAGTCGTAAGGACAGGCAACCTTACTCACCCCTCCACTTT.

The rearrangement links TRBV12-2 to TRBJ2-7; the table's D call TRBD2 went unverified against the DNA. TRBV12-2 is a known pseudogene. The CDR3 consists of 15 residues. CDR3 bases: TGTGCAAGTCGCCCTAAGCGGGCCCTCACCTACGAGCAGTACTTC. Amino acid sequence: CASRPKRALTYEQYF.

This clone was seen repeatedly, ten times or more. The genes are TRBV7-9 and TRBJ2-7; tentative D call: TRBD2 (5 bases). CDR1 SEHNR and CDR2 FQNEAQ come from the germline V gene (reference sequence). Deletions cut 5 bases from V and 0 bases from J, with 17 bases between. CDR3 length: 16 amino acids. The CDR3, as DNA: TGTGCCAGCAGCCCAACTTCGAGGGCCCTCTCCTACGAGCAGTACTTC. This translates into CASSPTSRALSYEQYF.

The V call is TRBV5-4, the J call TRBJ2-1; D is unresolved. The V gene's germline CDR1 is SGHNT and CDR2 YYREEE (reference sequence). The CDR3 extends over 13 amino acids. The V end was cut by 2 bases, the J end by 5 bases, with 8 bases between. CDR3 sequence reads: CASSFLANNEQFF. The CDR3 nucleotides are TGTGCCAGCAGCTTTTTAGCCAACAATGAGCAGTTCTTC.

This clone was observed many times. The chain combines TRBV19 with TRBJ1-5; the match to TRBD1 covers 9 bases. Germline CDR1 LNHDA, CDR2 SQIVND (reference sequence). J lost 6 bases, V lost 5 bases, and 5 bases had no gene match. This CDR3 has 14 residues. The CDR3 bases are TGTGCCAGTAGTCACAGGGGGCAAGGTCAGCCCCAGCATTTT. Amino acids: CASSHRGQGQPQHF.

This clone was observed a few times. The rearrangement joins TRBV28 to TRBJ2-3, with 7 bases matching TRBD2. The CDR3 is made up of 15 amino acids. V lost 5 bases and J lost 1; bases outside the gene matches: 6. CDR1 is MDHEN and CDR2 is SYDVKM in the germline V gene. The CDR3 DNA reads TGTGCCAGCAGTGGCGCGGGAGTCGGCACAGATACGCAGTATTTT. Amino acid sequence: CASSGAGVGTDTQYF.

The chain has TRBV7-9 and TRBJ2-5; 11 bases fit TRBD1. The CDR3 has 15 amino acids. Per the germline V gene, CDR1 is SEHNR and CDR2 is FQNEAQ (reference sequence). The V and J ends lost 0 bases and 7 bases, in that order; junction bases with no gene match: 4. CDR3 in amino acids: CASSLAGQGVGTQYF. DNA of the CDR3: TGTGCCAGCAGCTTAGCGGGACAGGGGGTCGGGACCCAGTACTTC.

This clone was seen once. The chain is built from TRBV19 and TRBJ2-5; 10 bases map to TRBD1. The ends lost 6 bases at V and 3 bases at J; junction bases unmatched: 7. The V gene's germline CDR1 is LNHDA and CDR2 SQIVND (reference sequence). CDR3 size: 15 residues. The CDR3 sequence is CASRTGTGAKETQYF. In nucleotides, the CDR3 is TGTGCCAGTAGAACCGGGACAGGGGCGAAAGAGACCCAGTACTTC.

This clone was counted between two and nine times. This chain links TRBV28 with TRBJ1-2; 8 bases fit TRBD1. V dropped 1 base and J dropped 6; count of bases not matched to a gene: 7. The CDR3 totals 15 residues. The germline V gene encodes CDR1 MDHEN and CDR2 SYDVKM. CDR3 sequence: CASSLLFDRGDGYTF. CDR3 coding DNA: TGTGCCAGCAGTTTATTATTCGACAGGGGTGATGGCTACACCTTC.

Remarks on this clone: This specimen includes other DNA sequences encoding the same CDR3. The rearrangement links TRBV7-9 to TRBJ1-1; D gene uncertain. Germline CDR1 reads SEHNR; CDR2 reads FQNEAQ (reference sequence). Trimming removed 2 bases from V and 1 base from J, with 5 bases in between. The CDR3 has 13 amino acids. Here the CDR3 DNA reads TGTGCCAGCAGCTTAAACAGGAACACTGAAGCTTTCTTT. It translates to CASSLNRNTEAFF.

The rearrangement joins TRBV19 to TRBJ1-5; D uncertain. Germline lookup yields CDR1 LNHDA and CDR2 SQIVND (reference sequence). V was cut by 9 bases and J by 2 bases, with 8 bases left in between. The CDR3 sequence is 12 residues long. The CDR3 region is CASGVGNQPQHF. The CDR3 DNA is TGTGCCAGCGGGGTCGGCAATCAGCCCCAGCATTTT.

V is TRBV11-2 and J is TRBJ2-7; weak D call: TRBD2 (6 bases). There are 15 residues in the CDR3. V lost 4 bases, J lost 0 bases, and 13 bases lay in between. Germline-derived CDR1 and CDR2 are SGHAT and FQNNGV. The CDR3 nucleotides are TGTGCCAGCAGCTCCGGGACTTACACCTCCTACGAGCAGTACTTC. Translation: CASSSGTYTSYEQYF.